Below are 32 T cell receptor beta chains sequenced from a single sample in a study of T cell changes during pregnancy in multiple sclerosis. The protocol was immunoSEQ multiplex PCR, while the TCRdb copy is restricted to in-frame clones and leaves out a portion. The table has about 40,000 clones, around nine tenths seen once. The specimen comprised peripheral blood, sampled before pregnancy. The receptors shown here come from a female donor with multiple sclerosis, enrolled in a pregnancy study.

The chain employs TRBV5-1 and TRBJ2-7; possible D gene TRBD2, 5 bases. CDR3 size: 14 residues. Trimming shortened V by 5 bases and J by 7 bases, and 19 bases separated the two germline ends. Germline-derived CDR1 and CDR2 are SGHRS and YFSETQ. The chain's CDR3 is CASSHSNGGMEQYF. The CDR3, as DNA: TGCGCCAGCAGTCATAGTAACGGAGGAATGGAGCAGTACTTC.

The rearrangement uses TRBV7-2 and TRBJ2-5; weak D call: TRBD2 (5 bases). The germline V gene has CDR1 SGHTA and CDR2 FQGNSA. V dropped 5 bases and J dropped 1 base, with 17 bases sitting between them. The CDR3 covers 16 residues. The CDR3 DNA is TGTGCCAGCAGCACTCAAAGCGGAAGGGCCCAAGAGACCCAGTACTTC. Amino acids: CASSTQSGRAQETQYF.

With regard to this clone: One junction end disagrees with the germline gene, perhaps due to a read error. The chain couples TRBV7-7 to TRBJ2-3; D remains ambiguous. CDR1 is SSHAT, CDR2 FNYEAQ, per germline (reference sequence). The CDR3 covers 13 residues. The CDR3 DNA is TGTGCTAGCAGCCCGGAGCGCACAGATACGCAGTATTTT. It translates to CASSPERTDTQYF.

With respect to this clone: The sample has other DNA sequences that encode this CDR3 too. This chain uses TRBV5-1 with TRBJ1-2; D may be TRBD1 (6 bases). V was clipped by 5 bases and J by 3 bases, with 14 bases between them. CDR3 size: 14 residues. Germline V lookup: CDR1 SGHRS, CDR2 YFSETQ. CDR3 in DNA: TGCGCCAGCAGGAACGGACAGTTCTACTATGGCTACACCTTC. This encodes CASRNGQFYYGYTF.

J is TRBJ2-7 and V is TRBV28; 11 positions match TRBD2. V lost 4 bases to trimming and J lost 5 bases; unmatched junction nucleotides: 16. Per germline, CDR1 MDHEN and CDR2 SYDVKM. This CDR3 contains 18 residues. The chain's CDR3 is CASSWPNGELAGAHEQYF. As DNA, the CDR3 is TGTGCCAGCAGTTGGCCGAACGGGGAACTAGCGGGAGCCCACGAGCAGTACTTC.

V is TRBV7-9 and J is TRBJ2-1; possible D gene TRBD2, 6 bases. The CDR3 extends over 19 amino acids. Trimming pared 4 bases from V and 0 bases from J, leaving 22 bases between. Germline V CDR1 and CDR2: SEHNR, FQNEAQ (reference sequence). CDR3 nucleotides: TGTGCCAGCAGCTCACCCCACCTGGGAGGTAGCGGCTCCTACAATGAGCAGTTCTTC. Its protein product is CASSSPHLGGSGSYNEQFF. The full variable domain, in which reference TRBV7-9 and TRBJ2-1 provide the parts outside the CDR3, is DTGVSQNPRHKITKRGQNVTFRCDPISEHNRLYWYRQTLGQGPEFLTYFQNEAQLEKSRLLSDRFSAERPKGSFSTLEIQRTEQGDSAMYLCASSSPHLGGSGSYNEQFFGPGTRLTVL.

V and J are TRBV7-2 and TRBJ1-5; D ambiguous. V was shortened by 5 bases and J by 0 bases, with 8 bases between the two germline ends. Per germline, CDR1 SGHTA and CDR2 FQGNSA. CDR3 length: 14 amino acids. CDR3 in DNA: TGTGCCAGCAGCCAGCAGGTTAGCAATCAGCCCCAGCATTTT. This codes for CASSQQVSNQPQHF.

The CDR3 here is CASSFFDGNYGYTF. The CDR3, as DNA: TGTGCCAGCAGTTTTTTCGACGGGAACTATGGCTACACCTTC. V gene TRBV28 combines with J gene TRBJ1-2; no clear D gene. The germline V gene encodes CDR1 MDHEN and CDR2 SYDVKM. V dropped 3 bases and J dropped 2 bases, with 10 bases sitting between them. The CDR3 consists of 14 residues.

The V call is TRBV6-6, the J call TRBJ1-5, with TRBD1 matching 7 bases. This CDR3 contains 13 residues. V lost 6 bases to trimming and J lost 7 bases; unmatched junction nucleotides: 6. The V gene's germline CDR1 is MNHNY and CDR2 SVGAGI (reference sequence). The DNA of the CDR3 is TGTGCCAGCAGCCTCCAGGGGGGCCAGCCCCAGCATTTT. Residues: CASSLQGGQPQHF.

The rearrangement uses TRBV30 and TRBJ2-1; D uncertain. V was pared by 4 bases and J by 3 bases, with 4 bases between. Germline CDR1 GTSNPN, CDR2 SVGIG (reference sequence). The CDR3 is 11 amino acids. The chain's CDR3 is CAWNSYNEQFF. In nucleotides, the CDR3 is TGTGCCTGGAACAGCTACAATGAGCAGTTCTTC.

The chain has TRBV5-5 and TRBJ1-2; 9 bases are shared with TRBD1. This CDR3 comprises 16 residues. V lost 1 base and J lost 2; bases outside the gene matches: 6. Germline values: CDR1 SGHKS, CDR2 YYEKEE (reference sequence). The CDR3 sequence: CASSLTPGQGNYGYTF. CDR3 sequence (DNA): TGTGCCAGCAGCTTGACCCCGGGACAGGGCAACTATGGCTACACCTTC.

The chain links TRBV10-3 to TRBJ2-3; weak D call: TRBD2 (5 bases). V lost 4 bases and J 7 bases, leaving 15 bases between the germline ends. The CDR3 is 14 amino acids. Germline lookup yields CDR1 ENHRY and CDR2 SYGVKD. The chain's CDR3 is CAISAPPSPHTQYF. For the CDR3, the DNA is TGTGCCATCAGTGCCCCCCCTAGCCCCCATACGCAGTATTTT.

This clone was picked up one time. The CDR3 DNA follows: TGTGCCAGCAGCCGGACAGGGGATACCTACGAGCAGTACTTC. This codes for CASSRTGDTYEQYF. The J gene is TRBJ2-7, the V gene TRBV28, with TRBD1 matching 9 bases. The ends lost 6 bases at V and 2 bases at J; junction bases unmatched: 5. CDR3 length equals 14 residues. Germline-derived CDR1 and CDR2 are MDHEN and SYDVKM.

This clone is a singleton in its sample. V usage is TRBV5-1 and J usage is TRBJ2-2; 8 bases line up with TRBD2. The CDR3 length is 15 residues. After removal of 3 bases from V and 5 bases from J, the junction contained 6 bases not matched to a gene. Looked up from germline, CDR1 is SGHRS and CDR2 is YFSETQ. CDR3 sequence reads: CASSSTGGRTGELFF. DNA for the CDR3: TGCGCCAGCAGCTCGACGGGAGGGCGTACCGGGGAGCTGTTTTTT.

The rearrangement links TRBV25-1 to TRBJ2-7, with D possibly matching TRBD2 (6 bases). The V and J ends lost 6 bases and 5 bases respectively, with 14 bases between them. This CDR3 region has 13 residues. Germline CDR1 is MGHDK and CDR2 is SYGVNS. CDR3 protein: CASSTLAYHEQYF. The CDR3 DNA is TGTGCCAGCAGCACACTAGCTTACCACGAGCAGTACTTC.

CDR3 region: CASSLPGREKLFF. DNA for the CDR3: TGTGCCAGCAGCCTCCCGGGGAGAGAAAAACTGTTTTTT. This chain uses TRBV9 with TRBJ1-4; D uncertain. The V and J ends lost 4 bases and 8 bases respectively, with 12 bases between them. Looked up from germline, CDR1 is SGDLS and CDR2 is YYNGEE. The CDR3 has 13 residues.

The chain combines TRBV4-1 with TRBJ2-7; TRBD2 matches at 9 bases. Germline V gene lookup returns CDR1 MGHRA and CDR2 YSYEKL. After removal of 6 bases from V and 4 bases from J, the junction contained 13 bases not matched to a gene. The CDR3 is 16 amino acids. The CDR3 sequence: CASRNVGGRARYEQYF. In nucleotides, the CDR3 is TGCGCCAGCAGAAACGTAGGCGGGAGGGCCCGATACGAGCAGTACTTC.

The genes are TRBV30 and TRBJ2-1; 8 bases align to TRBD2. This CDR3 has 14 amino acids. J gave up 5 bases and V 5 bases, and 8 bases lay outside the gene matches. Per the germline V gene, CDR1 is GTSNPN and CDR2 is SVGIG (reference sequence). CDR3 in DNA: TGTGCCTGGGGGACGGGACTAGGAAACAATGAGCAGTTCTTC. It is translated as CAWGTGLGNNEQFF.

This chain connects TRBV5-1 to TRBJ1-4, with TRBD1 matching over 8 bases. Germline V gives CDR1 SGHRS, CDR2 YFSETQ. The CDR3 consists of 15 residues. J lost 3 bases, V lost 3 bases, and 4 bases had no gene match. The CDR3 nucleotides read TGCGCCAGCAGCTGGGGGACAGGACCTAATGAAAAACTGTTTTTT. Its translation is CASSWGTGPNEKLFF.

The rearrangement uses TRBV6-6 and TRBJ2-2; no reliable D call. This CDR3 spans 13 amino acids. V lost 7 bases, J lost 1 base, and 7 bases lay in between. CDR1 MNHNY and CDR2 SVGAGI come from the germline V gene (reference sequence). The CDR3 reads CASTPRNTGELFF. DNA for the CDR3: TGTGCCAGCACTCCTAGGAACACCGGGGAGCTGTTTTTT.

This clone has only one observation. The genes are TRBV28 and TRBJ2-7; tentative D call: TRBD1 (6 bases). Germline V gives CDR1 MDHEN, CDR2 SYDVKM. The CDR3 is made up of 15 amino acids. V lost 3 bases and J lost 7, with 19 bases in between. CDR3 in DNA: TGTGCCAGCAGTTTTTACAGGGATCTCCCGGAAGAGCAGTACTTC. The encoded protein is CASSFYRDLPEEQYF.

This clone appeared a single time. The chain uses TRBV14 and TRBJ1-1; D gene uncertain. The germline V and J ends were trimmed by 2 bases and 1 base, with 11 bases remaining between them. CDR1 and CDR2 from the germline V gene are SGHDN and FVKESK. This CDR3 comprises 15 residues. The CDR3 nucleotides read TGTGCCAGCAGCCAACTTCCGGTGCCGAACACTGAAGCTTTCTTT. Amino acid sequence: CASSQLPVPNTEAFF.

This clone appeared once. This rearrangement joins TRBV18 to TRBJ2-1; TRBD2 matches at 9 bases. The CDR3 is 15 amino acids. The V and J ends lost 6 bases and 10 bases, in that order; junction bases with no gene match: 13. CDR1 and CDR2 (germline): KGHSH, LQKENI. In nucleotides, the CDR3 is TGTGCCAGCTCCCTCGGTAGCGGGAGTGTAGTAGAGCAGTTCTTC. This gives the protein CASSLGSGSVVEQFF.

V gene TRBV11-2 combines with J gene TRBJ2-6; D ambiguous. CDR1 and CDR2 from the germline V gene are SGHAT and FQNNGV. Trimming removed 1 base at V and 4 bases at J, with 11 bases between. CDR3 length: 16 amino acids. The CDR3 DNA sequence: TGTGCCAGCAGCTTAGTGGTTTACGGGGGGGCCAACGTCCTGACTTTC. Protein: CASSLVVYGGANVLTF.

J is TRBJ2-7 and V is TRBV30; 7 nucleotides agree with TRBD1. The germline gives CDR1 GTSNPN, CDR2 SVGIG (reference sequence). The length of the CDR3 is 12 residues. The ends lost 3 bases at V and 3 bases at J; junction bases unmatched: 2. CDR3 DNA sequence: TGTGCCTGGAGCGGGGACAGCTACGAGCAGTACTTC. This codes for CAWSGDSYEQYF.

The chain is built from TRBV9 and TRBJ2-7; 7 bases fit TRBD1. J lost 2 bases, V lost 4 bases, and 6 bases had no gene match. Germline CDR1 SGDLS, CDR2 YYNGEE. The CDR3 length is 14 residues. This CDR3 reads CASSPTTGTYEQYF. CDR3 coding DNA: TGTGCCAGCAGCCCGACGACAGGGACCTACGAGCAGTACTTC.

V gene TRBV7-9 combines with J gene TRBJ1-1, with TRBD1 as a possible D gene (6 bases). V shed 6 bases and J shed 2 bases, with 13 bases lying between them. CDR3 size: 14 residues. Germline CDR1 SEHNR, CDR2 FQNEAQ (reference sequence). CDR3 loop: CASRPMTGNTEAFF. In DNA, the CDR3 is TGTGCCAGCAGACCTATGACAGGAAACACTGAAGCTTTCTTT.

The V call is TRBV2, the J call TRBJ1-5, with 8 positions matching TRBD1. This CDR3 spans 16 amino acids. Trimming at V came to 4 bases and at J to 5 bases, leaving 10 bases not matched to a gene. Germline CDR1 and CDR2: SNHLY and FYNNEI. CDR3 residues: CASSGLETGDYQPQHF. As DNA, the CDR3 is TGTGCCAGCAGTGGGTTAGAGACAGGGGACTATCAGCCCCAGCATTTT.

V usage is TRBV5-4 and J usage is TRBJ1-2, with 7 positions matching TRBD1. Germline CDR1 reads SGHNT; CDR2 reads YYREEE (reference sequence). Germline trimming cut 0 bases from V and 8 bases from J; bases unmatched to any gene: 7. CDR3 length equals 14 residues. CDR3 loop: CASSLEGAPRGYTF. CDR3 sequence (DNA): TGTGCCAGCAGCTTGGAGGGGGCGCCAAGAGGCTACACCTTC.

J is TRBJ2-7 and V is TRBV19, with TRBD1 matching over 8 bases. The CDR3 has 14 amino acids. CDR1 is LNHDA and CDR2 is SQIVND in the germline V gene (reference sequence). With 4 bases clipped from V and 2 bases from J, the junction kept 4 bases outside the gene matches. The CDR3 DNA reads TGTGCCAGTAGTAGGGGACAGGAACCCTACGAGCAGTACTTC. As protein: CASSRGQEPYEQYF.

The rearrangement uses TRBV11-2 and TRBJ2-2, with D possibly matching TRBD1 (6 bases). Trimming removed 5 bases at V and 6 bases at J, with 13 bases between. CDR1 is SGHAT, CDR2 FQNNGV, per germline. The CDR3 covers 14 residues. CDR3 in DNA: TGTGCCAGCAGCCTACTTCAGGGGCCCGGGGAGCTGTTTTTT. Translated, it gives CASSLLQGPGELFF.

V and J are TRBV19 and TRBJ1-5; a possible D gene is TRBD1 (5 bases). The CDR3 extends over 14 amino acids. Trimming pared 6 bases from V and 6 bases from J, leaving 15 bases between. Germline CDR1 and CDR2: LNHDA and SQIVND (reference sequence). The CDR3 spells CASRLLGQGQPQHF. CDR3 sequence (DNA): TGTGCCAGTAGGCTTCTGGGGCAGGGTCAGCCCCAGCATTTT.